The 10 T cell receptor beta chains given below trace back to one sample, sequenced in a study of blood T cells in healthy people across ages. Primers used in a second PCR of roughly 7 to 12 cycles were a sample-barcoded 5' primer and a J-beta primer mix. TCRdb reanalysed the 5' RACE reads using MiXCR and keeps one entry per CDR3 protein. Of over 1,200,000 distinct CDR3 sequences in the sample, around 55% were seen once. The sample comprised blood. All receptors derive from a man aged 18-30 years in good health.

The V gene is TRBV29-1, the J gene TRBJ2-7; D tentatively fits TRBD1 or TRBD2 (6 bases each). The CDR3 is 13 amino acids. CDR1 SQVTM and CDR2 ANQGSEA come from the germline V gene. The V and J ends lost 7 bases and 3 bases respectively, with 16 bases between them. The CDR3 region is CSGGAAGLYEQYF. The CDR3, as DNA: TGCAGCGGGGGGGCCGCAGGGCTCTACGAGCAGTACTTC.

V usage is TRBV27 and J usage is TRBJ2-5; D gene ambiguous. V was trimmed by 6 bases and J by 11 bases, leaving 19 bases between them. The CDR3 consists of 13 residues. Germline V CDR1 and CDR2: MNHEY, SMNVEV (reference sequence). CDR3 region: CASRLSRMHEQYF. The CDR3 nucleotides read TGTGCCAGCAGACTATCTAGAATGCATGAGCAGTACTTC.

This clonotype was observed many times. The chain couples TRBV12-3 or TRBV12-4 to TRBJ2-5, with D unresolved. V was trimmed by 3 bases and J by 5 bases, leaving 4 bases between them. The CDR3 totals 11 residues. CDR3 amino acids: CASSFAETQYF. The CDR3 DNA reads as TGTGCCAGCAGTTTTGCCGAGACCCAGTACTTC.

In regard to this clonotype: The junction and the germline gene differ at one end; a read error may be behind it. V and J are TRBV10-3 and TRBJ2-7, with D possibly TRBD2 on 5 matching bases. CDR3 size: 16 residues. Germline CDR1 is ENHRY and CDR2 is SYGVKD. CDR3 region: CAISGGFDKSSYEQYF. CDR3 sequence (DNA): TGCGCCATCAGTGGAGGTTTTGATAAAAGCTCCTACGAGCAGTACTTC.

The J gene is TRBJ2-7, the V gene TRBV20-1, with D perhaps matching TRBD2 (7 bases). The DNA matches TRBJ2-5 better at its end, which makes the J call doubtful. Germline V gene data show CDR1 as DFQATT and CDR2 as SNEGSKA (reference sequence). The CDR3 contains 13 residues. The CDR3 region has the DNA TGCAGTGCCAAGCGGGGACAAAGGGCGACCCAGTACTTC. Translation: CSAKRGQRATQYF.

To note about this clonotype: The junction and the germline gene differ at one end; a read error may be behind it. The rearrangement uses TRBV27 and TRBJ2-7; D is possibly TRBD1 (5 bases). Germline CDR1 is MNHEY and CDR2 is SMNVEV (reference sequence). This CDR3 has 13 residues. The CDR3: CANSLRQSYEQYF. DNA for the CDR3: TGTGCCAACAGTTTAAGACAGTCCTACGAGCAGTACTTC.

The rearrangement links TRBV6-2 or TRBV6-3 to TRBJ2-5; possibly TRBD2 for D (5 bases). Trimming pared 4 bases from V and 5 bases from J, leaving 20 bases between. The CDR3 runs to 16 residues. The germline V gene has CDR1 MNHEY and CDR2 SVGEGT. Written as DNA, the CDR3 is TGTGCCAGCAGTTCCACCGTTGAGAGGGTAGGGGAGACCCAGTACTTC. This sequence encodes CASSSTVERVGETQYF.

This clonotype was detected only a few times. The V gene is TRBV28, the J gene TRBJ2-6; D gene uncertain. This CDR3 spans 16 amino acids. CDR1 is MDHEN, CDR2 SYDVKM, per germline. V was clipped by 4 bases and J by 0 bases, with 10 bases between them. This chain's CDR3 is CASSSSGPSGANVLTF. In DNA, the CDR3 is TGTGCCAGCAGTTCCTCCGGTCCCTCTGGGGCCAACGTCCTGACTTTC.

This chain joins TRBV5-6 and TRBJ2-1, with D possibly being TRBD1 or TRBD2 (6 bases each). The CDR3 contains 14 residues. Germline-derived CDR1 and CDR2 are SGHDT and YYEEEE. V lost 0 bases and J lost 8, with 12 bases in between. The CDR3 loop reads CASSLEGGLDEQFF. Here the CDR3 DNA reads TGTGCCAGCAGCTTGGAGGGGGGCCTCGATGAGCAGTTCTTC.

This clonotype was counted only a few times. The chain uses TRBV27 and TRBJ2-7; D gene uncertain. Trimming pared 0 bases from V and 3 bases from J, leaving 12 bases between. CDR1 MNHEY and CDR2 SMNVEV come from the germline V gene (reference sequence). The length of the CDR3 is 15 residues. CDR3 sequence reads: CASSLSPGPLYEQYF. The CDR3 DNA follows: TGTGCCAGCAGTTTATCCCCAGGCCCCCTCTACGAGCAGTACTTC.